This T cell receptor beta chain was sequenced during a study of cytomegalovirus exposure and HLA in healthy donors. Overall study findings and caveats: It was reported that TCR beta sequences correctly inferred the HLA-A and HLA-B alleles for most subjects. Later on, a genetic analysis was performed. It linked a missense variant in DCLRE1C with V- and J-gene trimming of TCR beta. V segments that were indistinguishable, TRBV6-2 and TRBV6-3 among them, were omitted from analysis.

This clone was picked up a small number of times. Its specificity is unknown. The study ran its PCR with 60 Vbeta and 13 Jbeta primers. The method was immunoSEQ multiplex PCR; TCRdb's version includes in-frame clones alone and lacks a portion of them. The sample holds approximately 81,000 clones, just over 75% seen once. Each donor was nominally healthy when sampled (though unrecorded immune exposures were likely). Germline CDR1 is MRHNA and CDR2 is SNTAGT. V lost 0 bases to trimming and J lost 9 bases; unmatched junction nucleotides: 5. The CDR3 consists of 15 residues. The specimen was PBMCs. The clonotype comes from a man aged 45-65 years in good health and CMV-seropositive. J is TRBJ2-1 and V is TRBV6-4, with 10 bases identical to TRBD2. The CDR3 DNA reads TGTGCCAGCAGTGACTCAGCGGGAGGGTGGGGTGAGCAGTTCTTC. This sequence encodes CASSDSAGGWGEQFF.